The sequence of this TCR beta chain was determined in a study of vaccination effects on CD4 cells after COVID-19 (dated by TCRdb to between 2021 and 2022). For context, the study as a whole: Participants received two doses of either the BNT162b2 or the mRNA-1273 mRNA SARS-CoV-2 vaccine. In both COVID-19 convalescent patients and infection-naive vaccine recipients, the study compared SARS-CoV-2 spike-specific CD4+ TCR repertoires from before mRNA vaccination with those from after it. Cultures from other donors in the study were sequenced with the Oncomine TCR Beta short-read assay on an Illumina iSeq 100. The full study included around nine COVID-19 convalescent patients and a few SARS-CoV-2-naive healthy vaccine recipients. In two convalescent patients, pre-vaccine samples were collected 16 days and one week ahead of the first dose, 142 and 148 days after COVID-19 diagnosis.

On this clone: Its antigen is not yet known. No quality values exist for individual bases; no much larger clone is one base distant.

General study outcomes and caveats: Limitations of the study were the small number of convalescent patients and the absence of early post-infection timepoints. Both infection-induced and vaccine-induced clones contracted markedly at late post-vaccination timepoints, which is consistent with waning T cell responses. In convalescent patients, the post-vaccine spike-reactive repertoire was composed mainly of new vaccine-induced clones that were largely distinct from infection-induced clones.

Including cysteine and phenylalanine, the CDR3 has 16 amino acids. Solely the CDR3 DNA is kept, with 48 bases framed from the first base. CDR1 and CDR2 are drawn from the germline V gene (reference sequence): SGHKS, YYEKEE. Compared with germline, V lacks 2 bases and J lacks 1 base; bases without a gene match: 6. The library was obtained by the immunoSEQ multiplex PCR assay. DNA from the CD4+ T cells that had been cultured and isolated underwent TCR beta CDR3 sequencing. The authors' pipeline ran thus. Non-productive TCR sequences were removed, reads were trimmed to the CDR3 region, and CDR3s of at least 7 amino acids were retained. The MANAFEST web app was used to pick out antigen-specific clonotypes by comparing their expansion in peptide wells with that in reference cultures. For clones to be considered positive, expansion at FDR<0.05 versus reference and all other wells, an odds ratio above 5, and a frequency above 0.1% in two replicate wells were required. A clonotype was defined as cross-reactive if the clonotype was significantly expanded both in SARS-CoV-2 spike wells and in at least one common cold coronavirus spike condition. Using the stringdist R package, CDR3 similarity was measured by Levenshtein distance, and unrooted trees were constructed with ape in R 3.6.1. Not all clones reach the TCRdb copy of this immuneACCESS table, which keeps in-frame sequences only. Checked studies attribute under half of the gap to unresolved V genes and leave the rest unexplained. The DNA gave D and trimming, while V, J and clone size come from that table. The sample has tens of thousands of clones on record, around 75% of them singletons. The ten most abundant clones make up 30% to 40% of the sample.

The ViraFEST assay stimulated PBMC with viral peptide pools and then used TCR sequencing to identify antigen-specific CD4+ T cell clonotypes by expansion. After less than eleven days of culture, CD4+ T cells were isolated with the EasySep CD4+ T cell isolation kit. Convalescent patients had PCR-confirmed SARS-CoV-2 infection between March and December 2020, before Alpha, Beta and Delta variants emerged in the United States. Over 1.5 million PBMC per well were cultured with approximately 10 ug/ml peptides in IMDM containing roughly 5% human AB serum, approximately 9.9 IU/ml IL-2 and gentamicin. Half of the culture medium was replaced with fresh IL-2-containing medium on days 3 and 7. Unless noted otherwise, every peptide stimulation condition was grown in triplicate wells. PBMC were separated from whole blood using Ficoll-Paque Plus gradient centrifugation and were then either cryopreserved at -140C or used fresh. The QIAamp micro DNA kit was used to extract genomic DNA from the cultured CD4+ T cells.

Source: CD4+ T cells from PBMCs cultured with a peptide pool, taken before COVID-19 vaccination. The chain is made from TRBV5-5 and TRBJ1-2, and TRBD1 matches 9 of the central bases. This TCR was recovered from a human donor who had a prior SARS-CoV-2 infection. The nucleotides are TGTGCCAGCAGCTTTGGGACAGGGAAGGGTAACTATGGCTACACCTTC. Its translation reads: CASSFGTGKGNYGYTF.